Each of the 21 T cell receptor beta chains below was sequenced from the same sample in a study of T cell repertoires in cytomegalovirus infection. MiXCR was run by TCRdb on the reads, yielding one entry per CDR3 protein. The sample consists of fewer than 250,000 distinct CDR3 sequences, roughly 22% of them appearing once. The sample taken for sequencing was CD8+ T cells from PBMCs. The receptors here all came from a human donor in good health (CMV status not recorded). Some clones in this sample may be carry-over from other donors' samples.

This chain connects TRBV7-9 to TRBJ1-4, with D possibly being TRBD1 (5 bases). V was pared by 3 bases and J by 8 bases, with 19 bases between. Germline V gene sequence: CDR1 SEHNR, CDR2 FQNEAQ (reference sequence). The CDR3 spans 16 residues. Here the CDR3 reads CASSFPRGLSGEKLFF. The CDR3 nucleotides are TGTGCCAGCAGCTTTCCCCGGGGACTTTCAGGGGAAAAACTGTTTTTT.

This clonotype was counted a single time. The gene calls are TRBV27 and TRBJ2-7; D possibly corresponds to TRBD1 (6 bases). With 6 bases removed from V and 4 bases from J, the gap between germline ends came to 16 bases. The CDR3 contains 14 residues. Germline V CDR1 and CDR2: MNHEY, SMNVEV (reference sequence). Written as DNA, the CDR3 is TGTGCCAGCAGGAAGACAGGTCCCCCTTACGAGCAGTACTTC. It specifies CASRKTGPPYEQYF.

This clonotype was seen only a few times. The gene calls are TRBV7-6 and TRBJ2-7; tentatively, D is TRBD1 (5 bases). Germline V gene data show CDR1 as SGHVS and CDR2 as FNYEAQ. Trimming cost V 5 bases and J 2 bases, with 19 bases left between them. The CDR3 contains 16 residues. This CDR3 reads CASSEQWDRGTYEQYF. The CDR3 bases are TGTGCCAGCAGCGAACAGTGGGATAGGGGAACCTACGAGCAGTACTTC.

This clonotype was seen only a few times. J is TRBJ1-2 and V is TRBV7-3; D remains unclear. Germline V CDR1 and CDR2: SGHTA, FQGTGA. The CDR3 has 10 residues. V gave up 3 bases and J gave up 14 bases, with 10 bases separating them. CDR3 nucleotides: TGTGCCAGCAGCTTTCCCTCGGTGACCTTC. Encoded protein: CASSFPSVTF.

This clonotype was detected a few times. This chain uses TRBV7-8 with TRBJ2-2; 15 nucleotides agree with TRBD2. The J segment lost 1 base and the V segment lost 0 bases, leaving 3 bases of the junction unmatched. Germline lookup yields CDR1 SGHVS and CDR2 FQNEAQ. The CDR3 is 19 residues long. CDR3 region: CASSLAPGLAGGNTGELFF. DNA for the CDR3: TGTGCCAGCAGCTTAGCCCCGGGACTAGCGGGGGGGAACACCGGGGAGCTGTTTTTT.

This chain uses TRBV28 with TRBJ1-2; D is uncertain. Germline values: CDR1 MDHEN, CDR2 SYDVKM. The CDR3 contains 13 residues. V gave up 1 base and J gave up 10 bases, with 13 bases separating them. The CDR3 loop reads CASSLYSLTNYTF. The CDR3 nucleotides read TGTGCCAGCAGTTTATATTCGCTGACCAACTACACCTTC.

This sequence joins TRBV7-8 and TRBJ2-5; TRBD2 matches 8 bases. V shed 5 bases and J 1 base; nucleotides not matched to a gene: 6. Per the germline V gene, CDR1 is SGHVS and CDR2 is FQNEAQ. The CDR3 runs to 15 residues. The CDR3 bases are TGTGCCAGCAGCCCCCGGGAGGGGCCCCAAGAGACCCAGTACTTC. Protein sequence: CASSPREGPQETQYF. Variable domain in full (rest from reference TRBV7-8 and TRBJ2-5): GAGVSQSPRYKVAKRGQDVALRCDPISGHVSLFWYQQALGQGPEFLTYFQNEAQLDKSGLPSDRFFAERPEGSVSTLKIQRTQQEDSAVYLCASSPREGPQETQYFGPGTRLLVL.

The rearrangement links TRBV27 to TRBJ2-7; 7 nucleotides align to TRBD1. This CDR3 is 15 amino acids long. V was pared by 4 bases and J by 3 bases, with 9 bases of the junction left unmatched. Germline assignment: CDR1 MNHEY and CDR2 SMNVEV (reference sequence). CDR3 in amino acids: CASSSGQGDIYEQYF. CDR3 DNA: TGTGCCAGCAGTTCTGGTCAGGGGGATATCTACGAGCAGTACTTC.

This chain uses TRBV4-1 with TRBJ1-1; TRBD1 might be the D (5 bases). Trimming stripped 0 bases from V and 4 bases from J, with 18 bases between. The CDR3 covers 17 residues. Germline V gene lookup returns CDR1 MGHRA and CDR2 YSYEKL. The CDR3 protein is CASSQDRGEWDGTEAFF. The CDR3 coding sequence is TGCGCCAGCAGCCAAGATCGGGGGGAATGGGACGGCACTGAAGCTTTCTTT.

This clonotype was picked up a small number of times. V usage is TRBV7-9 and J usage is TRBJ2-3; no clear D gene. This CDR3 contains 13 residues. Per the germline V gene, CDR1 is SEHNR and CDR2 is FQNEAQ (reference sequence). V was pared by 3 bases and J by 5 bases, with 9 bases between. Here the CDR3 reads CASSFITQDTQYF. Here the CDR3 DNA reads TGTGCCAGCAGCTTTATCACGCAAGATACGCAGTATTTT.

The genes are TRBV19 and TRBJ2-7; D is possibly TRBD1 (5 bases). Germline V gene sequence: CDR1 LNHDA, CDR2 SQIVND (reference sequence). The ends were cut back, 8 bases at V and 1 base at J, with 15 bases in the middle. The CDR3 totals 14 residues. CDR3 in amino acids: CASGATEQSYEQYF. The CDR3 DNA sequence: TGTGCCAGTGGTGCGACAGAGCAATCCTACGAGCAGTACTTC.

The chain joins TRBV7-4 to TRBJ1-3; D uncertain. Germline V gene lookup returns CDR1 SGHVT and CDR2 SQSDAQ. This CDR3 has 13 amino acids. The V end was cut by 5 bases, the J end by 2 bases, with 7 bases between. CDR3 nucleotides: TGTGCCAGCAGCCCAGCAACTGGAAACACCATATATTTT. Translated, it gives CASSPATGNTIYF.

The gene calls are TRBV7-9 and TRBJ1-1; 7 nucleotides align to TRBD1. The V gene end was trimmed by 5 bases and the J gene end by 3 bases; junction bases not matched to a gene: 12. The CDR3 extends over 16 amino acids. Germline CDR1 is SEHNR and CDR2 is FQNEAQ (reference sequence). The CDR3 DNA reads as TGTGCCAGCAGCCGACAGGGAGGAGATGAGGACACTGAAGCTTTCTTT. Translated, it gives CASSRQGGDEDTEAFF.

V gene TRBV28 combines with J gene TRBJ1-1; the D is unclear. Germline CDR1 is MDHEN and CDR2 is SYDVKM. This CDR3 comprises 13 residues. Trimming removed 6 bases from V and 3 bases from J, with 11 bases in between. The chain's CDR3 is CASSLTEDTEAFF. As DNA, the CDR3 is TGTGCCAGCAGCCTAACGGAAGACACTGAAGCTTTCTTT.

This clonotype was counted only a few times. A junction boundary mismatches the germline segment, possibly from a read error. The genes are TRBV4-2 and TRBJ1-1, with a possible D match to TRBD1 (5 bases). Germline V gene lookup returns CDR1 LGHNA and CDR2 YNFKEQ. CDR3 length: 16 amino acids. CDR3 in amino acids: CASSTRGTIMNTEVFF. CDR3 nucleotides: TGTGCCAGCAGCACGAGGGGTACGATCATGAACACTGAAGTTTTCTTT.

This clonotype was picked up a small number of times. The gene calls are TRBV25-1 and TRBJ2-5; D ambiguous. The ends were cut back, 2 bases at V and 5 bases at J, with 9 bases in the middle. The CDR3 length is 13 residues. Looked up from germline, CDR1 is MGHDK and CDR2 is SYGVNS. In DNA form, the CDR3 reads TGTGCCAGCAGTGAAGGCTACGGGGAGACCCAGTACTTC. This codes for CASSEGYGETQYF. Looking up the rest from reference TRBV25-1 and TRBJ2-5 gives the full variable domain: EADIYQTPRYLVIGTGKKITLECSQTMGHDKMYWYQQDPGMELHLIHYSYGVNSTEKGDLSSESTVSRIRTEHFPLTLESARPSHTSQYLCASSEGYGETQYFGPGTRLLVL.

This clonotype was picked up many times. V and J are TRBV7-6 and TRBJ2-1; D is unclear. The CDR3 has 13 residues. Germline lookup yields CDR1 SGHVS and CDR2 FNYEAQ. With 1 base removed from V and 8 bases from J, the gap between germline ends came to 9 bases. As DNA, the CDR3 is TGTGCCAGCAGCTTAGATGGGCTAGATGAGCAGTTCTTC. Residues: CASSLDGLDEQFF.

This clonotype was counted ten times or more. This chain joins TRBV7-6 and TRBJ2-7; D is ambiguous. CDR1 is SGHVS, CDR2 FNYEAQ, per germline. This CDR3 has 13 amino acids. Deletions cut 4 bases from V and 2 bases from J, with 9 bases between. The CDR3 here is CASSSGPTYEQYF. The CDR3 DNA follows: TGTGCCAGCAGCTCGGGCCCCACCTACGAGCAGTACTTC.

V usage is TRBV7-9 and J usage is TRBJ1-1, with a possible D match to TRBD1 (6 bases). There are 12 residues in the CDR3. Per germline, CDR1 SEHNR and CDR2 FQNEAQ (reference sequence). Trimming removed 6 bases from V and 8 bases from J, with 13 bases in between. The CDR3 spells CASSSGQTEAFF. The DNA of the CDR3 is TGTGCCAGCAGTTCCGGACAGACAGAAGCTTTCTTT.

This clonotype occurred many times. This chain joins TRBV7-2 and TRBJ2-1, with 8 bases identical to TRBD2. V shed 2 bases and J 0 bases; nucleotides not matched to a gene: 6. This CDR3 spans 17 amino acids. Looked up from germline, CDR1 is SGHTA and CDR2 is FQGNSA. The CDR3 bases are TGTGCCAGCAGCTTATCTCGAGCGGGGGACTCCTACAATGAGCAGTTCTTC. Its translation is CASSLSRAGDSYNEQFF.

This clonotype has at least ten counts. The chain recombines TRBV7-8 with TRBJ2-1; D is perhaps TRBD1 (6 bases). The CDR3 has 21 residues. In germline, CDR1 is SGHVS, CDR2 FQNEAQ. Trimming stripped 5 bases from V and 0 bases from J, with 29 bases between. The CDR3 protein is CASSHQPTGESLIRSYNEQFF. The CDR3 nucleotides are TGTGCCAGCAGCCATCAACCGACAGGAGAAAGCCTTATCCGCTCCTACAATGAGCAGTTCTTC.